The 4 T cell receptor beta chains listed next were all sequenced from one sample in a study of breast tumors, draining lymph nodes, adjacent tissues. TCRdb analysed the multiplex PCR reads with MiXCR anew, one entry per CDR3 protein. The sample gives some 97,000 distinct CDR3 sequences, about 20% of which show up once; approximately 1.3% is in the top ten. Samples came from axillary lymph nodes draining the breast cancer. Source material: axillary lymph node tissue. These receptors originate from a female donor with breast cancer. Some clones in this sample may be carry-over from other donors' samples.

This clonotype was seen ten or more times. The CDR3 is CASSYVQGQRGNQPQHF. The DNA of the CDR3 is TGTGCCAGCAGTTACGTACAGGGGCAGAGGGGCAATCAGCCCCAGCATTTT. The chain uses TRBV6-6 and TRBJ1-5; 7 bases fit TRBD1. The CDR3 extends over 17 amino acids. CDR1 MNHNY and CDR2 SVGAGI come from the germline V gene (reference sequence). The trim removed 2 bases at V and 2 bases at J, leaving 9 bases unmatched.

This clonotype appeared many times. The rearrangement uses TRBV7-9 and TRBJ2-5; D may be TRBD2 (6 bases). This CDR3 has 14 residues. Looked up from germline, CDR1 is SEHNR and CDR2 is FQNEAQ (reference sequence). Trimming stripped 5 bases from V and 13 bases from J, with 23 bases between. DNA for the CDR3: TGTGCCAGCAGCCGCACCGACGGGGGAATTATCCGGTACTTC. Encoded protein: CASSRTDGGIIRYF.

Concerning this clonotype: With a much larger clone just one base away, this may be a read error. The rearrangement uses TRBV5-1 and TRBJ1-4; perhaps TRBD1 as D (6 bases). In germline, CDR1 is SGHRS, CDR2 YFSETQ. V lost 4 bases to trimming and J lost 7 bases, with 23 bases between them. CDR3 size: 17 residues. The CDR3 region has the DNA TGCGCCAGCAGCCCATTTACAGACAGGAGGCGTTCTGAAAAACTGTTTTTT. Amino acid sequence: CASSPFTDRRRSEKLFF.

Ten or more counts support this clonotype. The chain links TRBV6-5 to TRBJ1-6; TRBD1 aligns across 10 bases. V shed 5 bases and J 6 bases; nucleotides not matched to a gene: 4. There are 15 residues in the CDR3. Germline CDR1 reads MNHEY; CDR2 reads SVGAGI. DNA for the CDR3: TGTGCCAGCAGTGCCCGGGACAGGGGTAATTCACCCCTCCACTTT. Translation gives CASSARDRGNSPLHF.